These T cell receptor beta chains were read from a single sample in a study of T cell changes during pregnancy in multiple sclerosis. Using immunoSEQ multiplex PCR, the repertoire was profiled, and TCRdb retains in-frame clones only, with some absent. The data contain roughly 56,000 clones, approximately 85% of them singletons. The material sequenced was peripheral blood, taken in the first trimester of pregnancy. These receptors were taken from a female donor with multiple sclerosis, enrolled in a pregnancy study. CDR3s include the opening cysteine and the closing phenylalanine or tryptophan. The D gene is left open where the match is weak. Some rows have no size entry. The others give once, few or many, or a class for an expanded clone.

V gene,J gene,D gene,clone size,CDR3 DNA,CDR3 protein
TRBV19,TRBJ2-7,TRBD1,.,TGTGCCAGTAGTTGGGGGACAGGGACCTACGAGCAGTACTTC,CASSWGTGTYEQYF
TRBV27,TRBJ2-7,.,.,TGTGCCAGCAGTTTAGGCTCAGTCACCTACGAGCAGTACTTC,CASSLGSVTYEQYF
TRBV6-5,TRBJ2-1,.,.,TGTGCCAGCAGTTACTCGGGCAGGGCCTACAATGAGCAGTTCTTC,CASSYSGRAYNEQFF
TRBV27,TRBJ2-5,.,once,TGTGCCAGCGGGGGGGAGACCCAGTACTTC,CASGGETQYF
TRBV19,TRBJ1-2,.,.,TGTGCCAGTAGTCCAATCCGGGACAAGTTCTATGGCTACACCTTC,CASSPIRDKFYGYTF
TRBV5-1,TRBJ1-1,.,.,TGCGCCAGCAGCCCATCACAGGGATTGCCCCATGAAGCTTTCTTT,CASSPSQGLPHEAFF
TRBV28,TRBJ2-1,TRBD2,.,TGTGCCAGCAGTTTCTCCGGGGGGACTCGTCTCCTCTTC,CASSFSGGTRLLF
TRBV30,TRBJ1-2,TRBD1,.,TGTGCCTGGAGTGGGACAGGGGTTGGCTACACCTTC,CAWSGTGVGYTF
TRBV2,TRBJ2-7,TRBD2,.,TGTGCCAGCAGACCCCAGCGGGAGGCCTACGAGCAGTACTTC,CASRPQREAYEQYF
TRBV9,TRBJ2-7,.,.,TGTGCCAGCAGCGTAGTAGAGGATTCCTACGAGCAGTACTTC,CASSVVEDSYEQYF
TRBV11-3,TRBJ2-1,TRBD2,.,TGTGCCAGCAGCCCCCCAGGAGATAGCGGGAGCTCCACCCAGTTCTTC,CASSPPGDSGSSTQFF
TRBV5-1,TRBJ1-1,.,.,TGCGCCAGCAGCTTGGAGCCCGAGGGTAACACTGAAGCTTTCTTT,CASSLEPEGNTEAFF
TRBV6-5,TRBJ1-3,TRBD1,.,TGTGCCAGCAGACCCGGGACAGACCACACCATATATTTT,CASRPGTDHTIYF
TRBV5-4,TRBJ2-3,TRBD2,.,TGTGCCAGCAGCTTGTTTAGCGGGAGGACCACAGATACGCAGTATTTT,CASSLFSGRTTDTQYF
TRBV5-4,TRBJ1-2,.,.,TGTGCCAGCAGCGTGGGGGGGGGCGCGGACTATGGCTACACCTTC,CASSVGGGADYGYTF
TRBV4-1,TRBJ2-3,TRBD2,.,TGCGCCAGCAGCCAAGATTTGCTAGCGGGAAGCACAGATACGCAGTATTTT,CASSQDLLAGSTDTQYF
TRBV5-1,TRBJ1-1,.,.,TGCGCCAGCAGCTTGGGGGGGGAGGACACTGAAGCTTTCTTT,CASSLGGEDTEAFF
TRBV28,TRBJ2-7,.,.,TGTGCCAGCAGATTAGGAAGGATGCGGGCCAGCTCCTACGAGCAGTACTTC,CASRLGRMRASSYEQYF
TRBV7-2,TRBJ2-7,TRBD2,.,TGTGCCAGCAGCCCAGCGGGGGTAACCTACGCGGAGCAGTACTTC,CASSPAGVTYAEQYF
TRBV29-1,TRBJ1-4,TRBD1,.,TGCAGCGTACGGACAGGGCCCGAAAAACTGTTTTTT,CSVRTGPEKLFF
TRBV28,TRBJ1-3,.,few,TGTGCCAGCAGTTTCCCACCGGGCTCTGGAAACACCATATATTTT,CASSFPPGSGNTIYF
TRBV27,TRBJ2-7,TRBD2,.,TGTGCCAGCAGTTCACAGCGGGGCTACGAGCAGTACTTC,CASSSQRGYEQYF
TRBV6-1,TRBJ2-1,TRBD2,once,TGTGCCAGCAGGATAAGGACTAGCGGTGGGGATGAGCAGTTCTTC,CASRIRTSGGDEQFF
TRBV15,TRBJ2-3,.,.,TGTGCCACCAGCGACCAGGGGAGAGATACGCAGTATTTT,CATSDQGRDTQYF
TRBV27,TRBJ1-1,.,.,TGTGCCAGCGGACAGCTGAACACTGAAGCTTTCTTT,CASGQLNTEAFF
TRBV4-2,TRBJ2-1,TRBD2,.,TGTGCCAGCAGCCAAGATTTAAATCAGGGCACCCGGGAGGGTCAATACAATGAGCAGTTCTTC,CASSQDLNQGTREGQYNEQFF
TRBV30,TRBJ2-5,.,.,TGTGCCTGGAGTGGCTCAAAAAGGACTAAACAAGAGACCCAGTACTTC,CAWSGSKRTKQETQYF
TRBV2,TRBJ2-7,TRBD2,.,TGTGCCAGCAGTGAGCCTAGCGGGACCTACGAGCAGTACTTC,CASSEPSGTYEQYF
TRBV2,TRBJ2-2,TRBD2,.,TGTGCCAGCAGTGATAACGGGGGAGGGTCCGGGGAGCTGTTTTTT,CASSDNGGGSGELFF
TRBV4-3,TRBJ2-7,TRBD1,.,TGCGCCAGCAGCTCAAGACAGGGTTTGAACTACGAGCAGTACTTC,CASSSRQGLNYEQYF
TRBV6-1,TRBJ1-5,.,.,TGTGCCAGCAGTGAGGGGCCCGTGGGCCAGGGGTACAATCAGCCCCAGCATTTT,CASSEGPVGQGYNQPQHF
TRBV10-1,TRBJ2-3,.,.,TGCGCCAGCAGTGAGTCAAGTAGGACACCAGATACGCAGTATTTT,CASSESSRTPDTQYF
TRBV30,TRBJ1-2,TRBD1,once,TGTGCCTGGAGCGGGGGACAGAACTATGGCTACACCTTC,CAWSGGQNYGYTF
TRBV4-1,TRBJ2-7,.,.,TGCGCCAGCAGCCATGGCAGGGGTCCCTACGAGCAGTACTTC,CASSHGRGPYEQYF
TRBV10-2,TRBJ1-1,.,.,TGCGCCAGCAGTGAGTCGGATGACAGTAAAGCTTTCTTT,CASSESDDSKAFF
TRBV6-1,TRBJ1-5,.,.,TGTGCCAGCAGTGAAGAGGCAGGGTTTAGCAATCAGCCCCAGCATTTT,CASSEEAGFSNQPQHF
TRBV7-7,TRBJ2-5,.,few,TGTGCCAGCAGCTTAACTAGCTTCATAGAGACCCAGTACTTC,CASSLTSFIETQYF
TRBV11-2,TRBJ1-4,TRBD1,.,TGTGCCAGCAGCCCCACAGGACAGGTGTCTGAAAAACTGTTTTTT,CASSPTGQVSEKLFF
TRBV5-5,TRBJ2-3,TRBD2,.,TGTGCCAGCAGCTTGGAATGGGGGGGTACGCAGTATTTT,CASSLEWGGTQYF
TRBV4-2,TRBJ1-1,.,.,TGTGCCAGCAGCCCTCACGGGTCCGGGAACACTGAAGCTTTCTTT,CASSPHGSGNTEAFF
TRBV27,TRBJ1-5,TRBD1,.,TGTGCCAGCAGTTTATCGAAGGGGGCCTATCAGCCCCAGCATTTT,CASSLSKGAYQPQHF
TRBV6-5,TRBJ2-7,TRBD1,.,TGTGCCAGCAGGGGCGACAGGGAACCTTCCTACGAGCAGTACTTC,CASRGDREPSYEQYF
TRBV7-9,TRBJ1-2,TRBD1,few,TGTGCCAGCAGCTATGGGACAGGGGTCCCTAACTATGGCTACACCTTC,CASSYGTGVPNYGYTF
TRBV27,TRBJ2-3,.,.,TGTGCCAGCAGTTGGAGGGACGGCACAGATACGCAGTATTTT,CASSWRDGTDTQYF